What follows are 10 T cell receptor beta chains derived from one specimen sequenced in a study of T cells after yellow fever vaccination. TCRdb recomputed calls from the 5' RACE reads with MiXCR, one row per CDR3 protein. The top ten hold over 11% of the sample, which has a few hundred thousand distinct CDR3 sequences, around 21% seen once. The input for sequencing was PBMCs, taken 15 days after the yellow fever booster vaccination. These receptors were obtained from a man between 25 and 39 years old who received the YFV17D yellow fever vaccine.

The chain carries TRBV29-1 and TRBJ2-3; TRBD2 agrees at 11 bases. This CDR3 is 16 amino acids long. The V and J ends lost 0 bases and 3 bases, in that order; junction bases with no gene match: 5. The V gene's germline CDR1 is SQVTM and CDR2 ANQGSEA. The CDR3 sequence: CSVEEHLAGGTDTQYF. CDR3 bases: TGCAGCGTTGAAGAACACTTAGCGGGAGGGACAGATACGCAGTATTTT.

The rearrangement links TRBV19 to TRBJ2-1; no reliable D call. V was trimmed by 3 bases and J by 12 bases, leaving 12 bases between them. Germline-derived CDR1 and CDR2 are LNHDA and SQIVND (reference sequence). The CDR3 runs 12 residues. CDR3 protein: CASSMEGKRQFF. The CDR3 nucleotides are TGTGCCAGTAGTATGGAAGGGAAGCGGCAGTTCTTC.

The rearrangement uses TRBV11-2 and TRBJ2-1, with a possible D match to TRBD2 (6 bases). V lost 4 bases to trimming and J lost 7 bases, with 17 bases between them. This CDR3 is 15 amino acids long. The germline gives CDR1 SGHAT, CDR2 FQNNGV. The CDR3 DNA reads as TGTGCCAGCAGCTCAGCGGGTTTCTCCTGGAATGAGCAGTTCTTC. Protein: CASSSAGFSWNEQFF.

The genes are TRBV27 and TRBJ2-2, with a weak D call TRBD1 (5 bases). The V end lost 0 bases, the J end lost 9 bases, and 14 bases lay between the germline ends. This CDR3 comprises 15 residues. Germline loops: CDR1 MNHEY, CDR2 SMNVEV (reference sequence). CDR3 loop: CASSLSTTGGRELFF. For the CDR3, the DNA is TGTGCCAGCAGTTTATCTACTACAGGCGGCAGGGAGCTGTTTTTT.

Here the CDR3 reads CASRVLAGGYEQYF. The CDR3 DNA reads TGTGCCAGCAGGGTACTAGCGGGAGGGTACGAGCAGTACTTC. The rearrangement links TRBV7-2 to TRBJ2-7, with 13 bases aligning to TRBD2. The CDR3 sequence is 14 residues long. CDR1 is SGHTA and CDR2 is FQGNSA in the germline V gene. J gave up 4 bases and V 6 bases, and 3 bases lay outside the gene matches.

In this sample, this clonotype turned up a few times. The genes are TRBV7-9 and TRBJ2-7; D is unclear. V lost 6 bases to trimming and J lost 2 bases, with 5 bases between them. The CDR3 contains 11 residues. Per the germline V gene, CDR1 is SEHNR and CDR2 is FQNEAQ (reference sequence). CDR3 DNA: TGTGCCAGCAGAGGCCCCTACGAGCAGTACTTC. It is translated as CASRGPYEQYF.

There are a few counts of this clonotype. The chain employs TRBV7-9 and TRBJ1-6; TRBD1 might be the D (5 bases). CDR1 is SEHNR and CDR2 is FQNEAQ in the germline V gene (reference sequence). The CDR3 is 16 amino acids. V was trimmed by 1 base and J by 7 bases, leaving 14 bases between them. The CDR3 DNA follows: TGTGCCAGCAGCTTAGGAGGGGCCCGATCGAATTCACCCCTCCACTTT. It is translated as CASSLGGARSNSPLHF.

V usage is TRBV20-1 and J usage is TRBJ2-2, with D unresolved. Germline-derived CDR1 and CDR2 are DFQATT and SNEGSKA (reference sequence). This CDR3 comprises 13 residues. Between the trimmed V and J ends, which lost 3 bases and 6 bases, there was a span of 11 bases. CDR3 sequence: CSASRRPPGELFF. Here the CDR3 DNA reads TGCAGTGCTAGTAGGCGCCCCCCCGGGGAGCTGTTTTTT.

The V call is TRBV19, the J call TRBJ2-7, with 7 bases identical to TRBD1. The V gene end was trimmed by 9 bases and the J gene end by 2 bases; junction bases not matched to a gene: 7. CDR1 and CDR2 from the germline V gene are LNHDA and SQIVND (reference sequence). The CDR3 spans 13 residues. The CDR3 loop reads CASNRDSTYEQYF. CDR3 coding DNA: TGTGCCAGCAACCGGGACAGTACCTACGAGCAGTACTTC.

This clonotype was recorded a few times. The V and J genes are TRBV10-3 and TRBJ1-5; 7 bases match TRBD1. The CDR3 loop spans 17 amino acids. Germline V gene lookup returns CDR1 ENHRY and CDR2 SYGVKD. The ends lost 6 bases at V and 4 bases at J; junction bases unmatched: 15. The CDR3 loop is CAISGQFQDRVNQPQHF. The CDR3 DNA reads as TGTGCCATCAGCGGACAGTTTCAAGACAGGGTTAATCAGCCCCAGCATTTT.